Sequencing of this TCR beta chain was carried out in a study of shared T cell receptors in the human thymus. CDR1 is MNHNS and CDR2 is SASEGT in the germline V gene. The CDR3 is 16 residues long. Trimming removed 3 bases from V and 2 bases from J, with 17 bases in between. Some clones are missing from TCRdb's copy, which holds only in-frame ones; the method was immunoSEQ multiplex PCR. Among tens of thousands of clones listed, about 95% were seen once. The sequenced material came from thymocytes. The clonotype originates from a human donor. The chain employs TRBV6-1 and TRBJ2-7; D remains ambiguous. The CDR3 loop reads CASSDPERIPPYEQYF. Here the CDR3 DNA reads TGTGCCAGCAGTGACCCTGAACGAATTCCCCCCTACGAGCAGTACTTC.